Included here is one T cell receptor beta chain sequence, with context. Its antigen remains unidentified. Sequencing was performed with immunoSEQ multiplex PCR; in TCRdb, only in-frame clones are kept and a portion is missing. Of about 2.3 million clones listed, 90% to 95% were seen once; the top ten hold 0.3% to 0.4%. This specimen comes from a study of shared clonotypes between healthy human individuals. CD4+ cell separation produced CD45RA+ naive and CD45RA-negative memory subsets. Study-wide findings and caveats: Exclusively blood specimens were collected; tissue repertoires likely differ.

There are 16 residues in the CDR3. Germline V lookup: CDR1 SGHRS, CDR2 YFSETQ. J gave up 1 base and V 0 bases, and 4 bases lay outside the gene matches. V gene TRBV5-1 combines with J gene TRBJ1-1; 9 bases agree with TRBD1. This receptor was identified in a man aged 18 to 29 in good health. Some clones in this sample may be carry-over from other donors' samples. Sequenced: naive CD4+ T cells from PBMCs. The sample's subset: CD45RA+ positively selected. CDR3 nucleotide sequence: TGCGCCAGCAGCTTGGGACAGGGGGGATGGAACACTGAAGCTTTCTTT. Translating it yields CASSLGQGGWNTEAFF.